Below, 26 T cell receptor beta chains from the same sample are listed, as sequenced in a study of technical replicates of blood from several donors. TCRdb's table, derived via immunoSEQ multiplex PCR, lists solely in-frame clones and lacks some. The sample has some 64,000 clones; almost 97% are singletons. Sequencing used T cells isolated from PBMCs. The receptors were gathered from a human donor in good health.

V is TRBV4-1 and J is TRBJ1-2; the D gene is possibly TRBD1 (6 bases). This CDR3 region has 17 residues. The V end was cut by 0 bases, the J end by 4 bases, with 18 bases between. Germline CDR1 and CDR2: MGHRA and YSYEKL. The CDR3 coding sequence is TGCGCCAGCAGCCAAGATCGCCGCGAAACAGGGTCCTATGGCTACACCTTC. Translating gives CASSQDRRETGSYGYTF.

The rearrangement joins TRBV30 to TRBJ1-1; tentative D call: TRBD1 (5 bases). Between the trimmed V and J ends, which lost 5 bases and 1 base, there was a span of 17 bases. The CDR3 extends over 15 amino acids. Germline CDR1 is GTSNPN and CDR2 is SVGIG (reference sequence). The CDR3 nucleotides are TGTGCCTGGGGGGCCCTAGGGGCACGGAACACTGAAGCTTTCTTT. Amino acid sequence: CAWGALGARNTEAFF.

The rearrangement links TRBV5-1 to TRBJ2-1, with a possible D match to TRBD1 (6 bases). CDR1 is SGHRS, CDR2 YFSETQ, per germline. The CDR3 contains 14 residues. Trimming left V 0 bases short and J 8 bases short, with 12 bases between. In DNA, the CDR3 is TGCGCCAGCAGCTTGGACAGGGCATACGATGAGCAGTTCTTC. Residues: CASSLDRAYDEQFF. Supplemented by reference TRBV5-1 and TRBJ2-1, the full variable domain reads KAGVTQTPRYLIKTRGQQVTLSCSPISGHRSVSWYQQTPGQGLQFLFEYFSETQRNKGNFPGRFSGRQFSNSRSEMNVSTLELGDSALYLCASSLDRAYDEQFFGPGTRLTVL.

The J gene is TRBJ1-1, the V gene TRBV10-3, with D possibly matching TRBD1 (6 bases). This CDR3 has 13 residues. V was shortened by 3 bases and J by 3 bases, with 8 bases between the two germline ends. The V gene's germline CDR1 is ENHRY and CDR2 SYGVKD. CDR3 region: CAISDGQYTEAFF. CDR3 bases: TGTGCCATCAGTGATGGACAGTACACTGAAGCTTTCTTT.

The chain has TRBV19 and TRBJ1-5, with 7 bases that match TRBD1. The CDR3 totals 14 residues. Trimming took 6 bases from V and 6 from J; bases not matched to a gene: 8. The germline CDR1 and CDR2 sequences are LNHDA and SQIVND (reference sequence). DNA for the CDR3: TGTGCCAGTAGGGTGACAGGGTACGGTCAGCCCCAGCATTTT. This translates into CASRVTGYGQPQHF. Using reference TRBV19 and TRBJ1-5 for the parts outside the CDR3, the full variable domain is DGGITQSPKYLFRKEGQNVTLSCEQNLNHDAMYWYRQDPGQGLRLIYYSQIVNDFQKGDIAEGYSVSREKKESFPLTVTSAQKNPTAFYLCASRVTGYGQPQHFGDGTRLSIL.

The chain recombines TRBV4-2 with TRBJ2-2; D possibly corresponds to TRBD2 (6 bases). The V gene lost 0 bases and the J gene lost 2 bases, with 16 bases spanning the gap. Germline loops: CDR1 LGHNA, CDR2 YNFKEQ. This CDR3 comprises 18 residues. CDR3 DNA sequence: TGTGCCAGCAGCCAAGAAAGCGGACTTGCGGGAAACACCGGGGAGCTGTTTTTT. It specifies CASSQESGLAGNTGELFF.

This chain links TRBV27 with TRBJ2-3; 10 bases match TRBD2. CDR3 length: 16 residues. Germline V gene data show CDR1 as MNHEY and CDR2 as SMNVEV (reference sequence). With 4 bases clipped from V and 5 bases from J, the junction kept 9 bases outside the gene matches. The CDR3 region is CASSSPGTSVEDTQYF. The CDR3 bases are TGTGCCAGCAGTTCTCCCGGGACTAGCGTTGAAGATACGCAGTATTTT.

This clone was found once. The chain carries TRBV11-2 and TRBJ1-1; a weak D match, TRBD1 (6 bases). The germline CDR1 and CDR2 sequences are SGHAT and FQNNGV. V dropped 2 bases and J dropped 0 bases, with 19 bases sitting between them. The CDR3 length is 18 residues. In DNA form, the CDR3 reads TGTGCCAGCAGCTTACCCTTGTGGGGGCGAACCGTGAACACTGAAGCTTTCTTT. It encodes CASSLPLWGRTVNTEAFF.

V and J are TRBV6-5 and TRBJ1-6; unclear D gene. Trimming took 1 base from V and 6 from J, leaving 7 bases between them. The CDR3 has 14 residues. Per the germline V gene, CDR1 is MNHEY and CDR2 is SVGAGI. The CDR3: CASSYFGVNSPLHF. CDR3 in DNA: TGTGCCAGCAGTTACTTCGGGGTTAATTCACCCCTCCACTTT.

The V gene is TRBV14, the J gene TRBJ1-5, with 7 bases matching TRBD1. CDR1 SGHDN and CDR2 FVKESK come from the germline V gene. The V segment lost 9 bases and the J segment 4 bases; nucleotides outside the gene matches: 27. The CDR3 totals 20 residues. The CDR3 DNA is TGTGCCAGACTAGATAGGACAGGCCCGAGACGTAGGTCCGATAATCAGCCCCAGCATTTT. Translation: CARLDRTGPRRRSDNQPQHF.

The V and J genes are TRBV28 and TRBJ1-3; D is uncertain. This CDR3 comprises 13 residues. Germline V lookup: CDR1 MDHEN, CDR2 SYDVKM. V was shortened by 7 bases and J by 7 bases, with 14 bases between the two germline ends. The CDR3, as DNA: TGTGCCAGCACTGAACAGCCCGCTAACACCATATATTTT. Translation: CASTEQPANTIYF. The whole variable domain, filled in from reference TRBV28 and TRBJ1-3, reads DVKVTQSSRYLVKRTGEKVFLECVQDMDHENMFWYRQDPGLGLRLIYFSYDVKMKEKGDIPEGYSVSREKKERFSLILESASTNQTSMYLCASTEQPANTIYFGEGSWLTVV.

The rearrangement joins TRBV7-6 to TRBJ1-2, with D maybe TRBD1 (5 bases). The CDR3 has 15 residues. CDR1 and CDR2 from the germline V gene are SGHVS and FNYEAQ. The V and J ends lost 3 bases and 5 bases respectively, with 16 bases between them. In DNA, the CDR3 is TGTGCCAGCAGCTTTGGTAGGGGCCCCGAGTATGGCTACACCTTC. Translation gives CASSFGRGPEYGYTF.

The chain links TRBV5-1 to TRBJ2-3; the D gene is possibly TRBD1 (6 bases). V was clipped by 0 bases and J by 2 bases, with 13 bases between them. The CDR3 sequence is 16 residues long. In germline, CDR1 is SGHRS, CDR2 YFSETQ. Here the CDR3 DNA reads TGCGCCAGCAGCTTGGTTGGGGGCTCCGTCACAGATACGCAGTATTTT. Amino acids: CASSLVGGSVTDTQYF.

The chain carries TRBV19 and TRBJ2-2; possible D gene TRBD2, 6 bases. The CDR3 is made up of 16 amino acids. CDR1 is LNHDA and CDR2 is SQIVND in the germline V gene (reference sequence). V gave up 2 bases and J gave up 0 bases, with 10 bases separating them. The CDR3, as DNA: TGTGCCAGTAGTATATCGGGGACTTCGAACACCGGGGAGCTGTTTTTT. Protein product: CASSISGTSNTGELFF.

For the CDR3, the DNA is TGTGCCAGCAGCCCGACAGGGAAGTATGGGAAGCAGTACTTC. Encoded protein: CASSPTGKYGKQYF. This sequence joins TRBV7-2 and TRBJ2-7; TRBD1 matches at 7 bases. V dropped 5 bases and J dropped 8; count of bases not matched to a gene: 12. This CDR3 region has 14 residues. CDR1 is SGHTA and CDR2 is FQGNSA in the germline V gene.

This clone was counted once. The genes are TRBV15 and TRBJ2-2; 9 bases are a match to TRBD2. CDR3 length: 18 amino acids. The germline gives CDR1 LNHNV, CDR2 YYDKDF (reference sequence). J gave up 6 bases and V 1 base, and 12 bases lay outside the gene matches. CDR3 DNA sequence: TGTGCCACCAGCAGAGTTCCGGCTAGCGGGAAGTTAGCCGGGGAGCTGTTTTTT. Amino acid sequence: CATSRVPASGKLAGELFF.

The chain carries TRBV5-1 and TRBJ1-4; TRBD1 matches at 9 bases. The V and J ends lost 4 bases and 5 bases, in that order; junction bases with no gene match: 3. Germline values: CDR1 SGHRS, CDR2 YFSETQ. The CDR3 covers 14 residues. CDR3 sequence (DNA): TGCGCCAGCAGCACCGGGACAGGGAATGAAAAACTGTTTTTT. Translation gives CASSTGTGNEKLFF.

The chain's CDR3 is CASKGQGNTGELFF. CDR3 DNA sequence: TGTGCCAGCAAGGGACAGGGGAACACCGGGGAGCTGTTTTTT. V is TRBV27 and J is TRBJ2-2; 9 positions agree with TRBD1. After removal of 7 bases from V and 1 base from J, the junction contained 1 base not matched to a gene. Looked up from germline, CDR1 is MNHEY and CDR2 is SMNVEV (reference sequence). The CDR3 totals 14 residues.

This chain links TRBV28 with TRBJ2-7; D remains ambiguous. CDR1 MDHEN and CDR2 SYDVKM come from the germline V gene. V lost 3 bases and J lost 0, with 9 bases in between. This CDR3 has 14 residues. For the CDR3, the DNA is TGTGCCAGCAGTTTCACCCGGAGCTCCTACGAGCAGTACTTC. This codes for CASSFTRSSYEQYF.

The genes are TRBV25-1 and TRBJ1-6; D ambiguous. V was pared by 1 base and J by 0 bases, with 4 bases between. The CDR3 consists of 15 residues. Looked up from germline, CDR1 is MGHDK and CDR2 is SYGVNS. CDR3 nucleotide sequence: TGTGCCAGCAGTGAATCCCACTCCTATAATTCACCCCTCCACTTT. Protein product: CASSESHSYNSPLHF.

The chain employs TRBV19 and TRBJ2-1, with 13 nucleotides matching TRBD2. The V gene end was trimmed by 5 bases and the J gene end by 4 bases; junction bases not matched to a gene: 17. The CDR3 totals 20 residues. The V gene's germline CDR1 is LNHDA and CDR2 SQIVND (reference sequence). CDR3 residues: CASSFPGLAGVYEGYNEQFF. The CDR3 coding sequence is TGTGCCAGTAGTTTCCCCGGACTAGCGGGAGTCTATGAGGGATACAATGAGCAGTTCTTC.

Here the CDR3 DNA reads TGTGCCAGCGGCAGCCCCCACCCCGGACAGGGGGGAAACTATGGCTACACCTTC. This codes for CASGSPHPGQGGNYGYTF. V and J are TRBV19 and TRBJ1-2, with 10 nucleotides matching TRBD1. The V and J ends lost 9 bases and 2 bases, in that order; junction bases with no gene match: 18. This CDR3 region has 18 residues. CDR1 LNHDA and CDR2 SQIVND come from the germline V gene (reference sequence). Supplemented by reference TRBV19 and TRBJ1-2, the full variable domain reads DGGITQSPKYLFRKEGQNVTLSCEQNLNHDAMYWYRQDPGQGLRLIYYSQIVNDFQKGDIAEGYSVSREKKESFPLTVTSAQKNPTAFYLCASGSPHPGQGGNYGYTFGSGTRLTVV.

The CDR3 DNA reads as TGTGCCAGCAGCTTCACCCGATCGACAGTCACTGAAGCTTTCTTT. Translated: CASSFTRSTVTEAFF. V and J are TRBV11-2 and TRBJ1-1, with D possibly being TRBD1 (5 bases). With 3 bases removed from V and 4 bases from J, the gap between germline ends came to 15 bases. The CDR3 has 15 amino acids. Germline loops: CDR1 SGHAT, CDR2 FQNNGV. The complete variable domain, with remaining parts taken from reference TRBV11-2 and TRBJ1-1, reads EAGVAQSPRYKIIEKRQSVAFWCNPISGHATLYWYQQILGQGPKLLIQFQNNGVVDDSQLPKDRFSAERLKGVDSTLKIQPAKLEDSAVYLCASSFTRSTVTEAFFGQGTRLTVV.

The chain has TRBV2 and TRBJ1-3; a possible D gene is TRBD1 (6 bases). Per germline, CDR1 SNHLY and CDR2 FYNNEI. V was pared by 5 bases and J by 4 bases, with 12 bases between. This CDR3 is built from 14 residues. The CDR3 region is CASSQQGIGNTIYF. CDR3 nucleotide sequence: TGTGCCAGCAGTCAACAGGGAATCGGAAACACCATATATTTT.

The chain joins TRBV13 to TRBJ1-6; D unclear. The length of the CDR3 is 16 residues. Between the trimmed V and J ends, which lost 5 bases and 6 bases, there was a span of 17 bases. Per the germline V gene, CDR1 is PRHDT and CDR2 is FYEKMQ (reference sequence). CDR3 DNA sequence: TGTGCCAGCAGCCCTCAGCCCCGGGAGATTAATTCACCCCTCCACTTT. Encoded protein: CASSPQPREINSPLHF.

This clone showed up just once. The gene calls are TRBV19 and TRBJ2-7; 9 nucleotides align to TRBD1. The trim removed 6 bases at V and 4 bases at J, leaving 13 bases unmatched. CDR1 is LNHDA, CDR2 SQIVND, per germline (reference sequence). This CDR3 contains 16 residues. The CDR3 region is CASRQIAGTGTYEQYF. CDR3 coding DNA: TGTGCCAGTAGGCAAATAGCTGGGACAGGGACATACGAGCAGTACTTC.